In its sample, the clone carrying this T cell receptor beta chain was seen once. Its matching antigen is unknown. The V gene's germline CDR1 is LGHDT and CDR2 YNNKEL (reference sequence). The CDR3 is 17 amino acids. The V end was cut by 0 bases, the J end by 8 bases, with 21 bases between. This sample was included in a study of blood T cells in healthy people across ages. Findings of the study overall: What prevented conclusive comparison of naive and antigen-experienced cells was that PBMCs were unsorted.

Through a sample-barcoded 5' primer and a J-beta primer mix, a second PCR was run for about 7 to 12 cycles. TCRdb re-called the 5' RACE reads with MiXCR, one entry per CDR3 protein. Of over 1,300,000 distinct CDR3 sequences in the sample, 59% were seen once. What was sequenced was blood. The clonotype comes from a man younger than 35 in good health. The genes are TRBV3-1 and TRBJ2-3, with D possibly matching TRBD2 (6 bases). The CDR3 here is CASSQDTTVWPGSTQYF. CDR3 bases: TGTGCCAGCAGCCAAGATACGACAGTTTGGCCCGGGAGTACGCAGTATTTT.